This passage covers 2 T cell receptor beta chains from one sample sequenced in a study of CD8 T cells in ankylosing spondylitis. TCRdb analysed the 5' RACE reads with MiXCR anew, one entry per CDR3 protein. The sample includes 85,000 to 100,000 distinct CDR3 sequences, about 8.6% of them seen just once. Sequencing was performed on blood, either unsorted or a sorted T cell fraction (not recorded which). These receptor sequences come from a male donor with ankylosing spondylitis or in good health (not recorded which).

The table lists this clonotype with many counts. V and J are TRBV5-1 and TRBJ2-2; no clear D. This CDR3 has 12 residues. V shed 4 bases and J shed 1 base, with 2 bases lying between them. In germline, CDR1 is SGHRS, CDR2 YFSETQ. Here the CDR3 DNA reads TGCGCCAGCAGCCAGAACACCGGGGAGCTGTTTTTT. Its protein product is CASSQNTGELFF. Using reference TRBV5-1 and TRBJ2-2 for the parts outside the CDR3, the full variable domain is KAGVTQTPRYLIKTRGQQVTLSCSPISGHRSVSWYQQTPGQGLQFLFEYFSETQRNKGNFPGRFSGRQFSNSRSEMNVSTLELGDSALYLCASSQNTGELFFGEGSRLTVL.

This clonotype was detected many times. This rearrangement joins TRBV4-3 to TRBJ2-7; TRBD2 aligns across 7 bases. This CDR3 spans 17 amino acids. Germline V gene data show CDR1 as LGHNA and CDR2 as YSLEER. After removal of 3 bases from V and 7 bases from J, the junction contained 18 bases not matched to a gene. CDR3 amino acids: CASSHPIRREGLWEQYF. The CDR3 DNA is TGCGCCAGCAGCCACCCTATTAGGAGGGAGGGCCTGTGGGAGCAGTACTTC.